Listed here are 19 T cell receptor beta chains from one sample, sequenced in a study of radiation and T cells in renal cell carcinoma. Sequencing was performed with immunoSEQ multiplex PCR; in TCRdb, only in-frame clones are kept and a portion is missing. The table has 50,000 to 75,000 clones, over 70% seen once; the top ten hold 7.3%. Time point denoted: baseline pretreatment blood. Treatment here: 15 Gy SBRT to primary tumor, nephrectomy 4 weeks later. Sequencing used blood, obtained from a patient whose treatment included radiotherapy and nephrectomy. These receptors were taken from a man aged 55-75 years with renal cell carcinoma.

The chain combines TRBV6-5 with TRBJ1-2, with D unclear. The CDR3 is made up of 12 amino acids. V gave up 5 bases and J gave up 11 bases, with 15 bases separating them. From germline, CDR1 is MNHEY and CDR2 SVGAGI. The CDR3: CASSTTGSRYTF. The CDR3 DNA is TGTGCCAGCAGTACTACCGGGTCCAGGTACACCTTC.

The rearrangement uses TRBV5-1 and TRBJ1-3; D is undetermined. V shed 0 bases and J shed 4 bases, with 5 bases lying between them. CDR1 is SGHRS and CDR2 is YFSETQ in the germline V gene. The CDR3 consists of 13 residues. DNA of the CDR3: TGCGCCAGCAGCTTGGATGACGGAAACACCATATATTTT. This gives the protein CASSLDDGNTIYF.

V usage is TRBV30 and J usage is TRBJ1-5; D call uncertain. V was cut by 1 base and J by 2 bases, with 9 bases left in between. Germline V gene sequence: CDR1 GTSNPN, CDR2 SVGIG (reference sequence). This CDR3 comprises 14 residues. The CDR3: CAWSGSIRNQPQHF. As DNA, the CDR3 is TGTGCCTGGAGTGGGTCCATTCGCAATCAGCCCCAGCATTTT.

The J gene is TRBJ1-3, the V gene TRBV29-1, with D unresolved. With 1 base removed from V and 3 bases from J, the gap between germline ends came to 7 bases. Germline loops: CDR1 SQVTM, CDR2 ANQGSEA. The CDR3 extends over 13 amino acids. The CDR3 bases are TGCAGCGTTGAAGTCCTGGTTGGAAACACCATATATTTT. Residues: CSVEVLVGNTIYF.

This clone occurred once. J is TRBJ2-7 and V is TRBV7-9; 9 nucleotides match TRBD2. The CDR3 has 16 amino acids. Germline V gene sequence: CDR1 SEHNR, CDR2 FQNEAQ (reference sequence). After removal of 3 bases from V and 0 bases from J, the junction contained 6 bases not matched to a gene. Here the CDR3 DNA reads TGTGCCAGCAGCTTCTTTAGCGGGGGTATCTCCTACGAGCAGTACTTC. This translates into CASSFFSGGISYEQYF.

The chain couples TRBV7-2 to TRBJ2-5; D possibly corresponds to TRBD1 (5 bases). The CDR3 has 15 amino acids. Germline CDR1 is SGHTA and CDR2 is FQGNSA. The V gene lost 4 bases and the J gene lost 4 bases, with 16 bases spanning the gap. The CDR3 spells CASSYGAVPTETQYF. The DNA of the CDR3 is TGTGCCAGCAGCTATGGGGCAGTTCCCACAGAGACCCAGTACTTC.

The genes are TRBV5-6 and TRBJ1-5, with 7 nucleotides matching TRBD1. Looked up from germline, CDR1 is SGHDT and CDR2 is YYEEEE. V shed 4 bases, J shed 0 bases, and the junction held 7 bases outside the gene matches. The CDR3 is made up of 16 amino acids. The CDR3 reads CASSRRGGYSNQPQHF. In DNA, the CDR3 is TGTGCCAGCAGCCGCAGAGGGGGCTATAGCAATCAGCCCCAGCATTTT.

This clone was observed a handful of times. The chain employs TRBV6-5 and TRBJ1-5, with 11 nucleotides matching TRBD1. Germline trimming cut 10 bases from V and 2 bases from J; bases unmatched to any gene: 7. CDR3 length: 15 residues. CDR1 and CDR2 (germline): MNHEY, SVGAGI. CDR3 in amino acids: CATGQGASGNQPQHF. The CDR3 DNA sequence: TGTGCCACCGGACAGGGGGCCTCGGGCAATCAGCCCCAGCATTTT.

The chain is built from TRBV4-3 and TRBJ1-1, with D possibly TRBD1 on 5 matching bases. The germline CDR1 and CDR2 sequences are LGHNA and YSLEER. This CDR3 contains 15 residues. Trimming took 4 bases from V and 5 from J, leaving 17 bases between them. The DNA for the CDR3 is TGCGCCAGCAGCCGCGCCGGGCAGGGATGGACTGAAGCTTTCTTT. Amino acids: CASSRAGQGWTEAFF.

This sequence joins TRBV5-6 and TRBJ1-5; maybe TRBD1 (5 bases). Trimming shortened V by 1 base and J by 4 bases, and 15 bases separated the two germline ends. CDR1 and CDR2 from the germline V gene are SGHDT and YYEEEE. This CDR3 spans 16 amino acids. CDR3 region: CASSLFAGTRNQPQHF. DNA of the CDR3: TGTGCCAGCAGCTTGTTCGCAGGGACTAGAAATCAGCCCCAGCATTTT. Full variable domain (rest looked up from reference TRBV5-6 and TRBJ1-5): DAGVTQSPTHLIKTRGQQVTLRCSPKSGHDTVSWYQQALGQGPQFIFQYYEEEERQRGNFPDRFSGHQFPNYSSELNVNALLLGDSALYLCASSLFAGTRNQPQHFGDGTRLSIL.

This clone was recorded once. This chain links TRBV19 with TRBJ2-2; TRBD2 agrees at 14 bases. V lost 10 bases to trimming and J lost 6 bases; unmatched junction nucleotides: 10. Germline values: CDR1 LNHDA, CDR2 SQIVND (reference sequence). The CDR3 covers 16 residues. The CDR3 protein is CATPKGLAGVAGELFF. The CDR3 bases are TGTGCCACCCCAAAGGGACTAGCGGGAGTGGCCGGGGAGCTGTTTTTT.

J is TRBJ1-6 and V is TRBV30; the D gene is possibly TRBD1 (5 bases). There are 17 residues in the CDR3. The germline V gene encodes CDR1 GTSNPN and CDR2 SVGIG (reference sequence). The V end lost 1 base, the J end lost 5 bases, and 18 bases lay between the germline ends. The CDR3 here is CAWSGDGHTSHNSPLHF. CDR3 DNA sequence: TGTGCCTGGAGTGGGGACGGCCACACTTCACATAATTCACCCCTCCACTTT. Combining the CDR3 with reference TRBV30 and TRBJ1-6 gives the whole variable domain SQTIHQWPATLVQPVGSPLSLECTVEGTSNPNLYWYRQAAGRGLQLLFYSVGIGQISSEVPQNLSASRPQDRQFILSSKKLLLSDSGFYLCAWSGDGHTSHNSPLHFGNGTRLTVT.

The chain is built from TRBV6-5 and TRBJ1-5; 7 bases are a match to TRBD1. The CDR3 extends over 13 amino acids. The germline V gene encodes CDR1 MNHEY and CDR2 SVGAGI. V trimming: 5 bases; J trimming: 10 bases; junction bases outside the gene matches: 8. The CDR3 here is CASSEDREVPQHF. CDR3 in DNA: TGTGCCAGCAGTGAAGACAGGGAGGTACCCCAGCATTTT.

The chain employs TRBV7-8 and TRBJ2-3; TRBD2 matches at 13 bases. This CDR3 comprises 16 residues. With 5 bases clipped from V and 5 bases from J, the junction kept 7 bases outside the gene matches. Germline V gene data show CDR1 as SGHVS and CDR2 as FQNEAQ. The CDR3 loop reads CASSRTSGSLGDTQYF. The CDR3 region has the DNA TGTGCCAGCAGCCGGACTAGCGGGAGCCTGGGAGATACGCAGTATTTT.

This sequence joins TRBV19 and TRBJ1-2; D remains unclear. V shed 0 bases and J shed 5 bases, with 13 bases lying between them. The CDR3 consists of 15 residues. Looked up from germline, CDR1 is LNHDA and CDR2 is SQIVND (reference sequence). The CDR3 coding sequence is TGTGCCAGTAGTATAGATCGGGGAGTAGGGTATGGCTACACCTTC. Translation: CASSIDRGVGYGYTF.

This chain links TRBV15 with TRBJ2-5; either TRBD1 or TRBD2 may supply D (6 bases each). In germline, CDR1 is LNHNV, CDR2 YYDKDF (reference sequence). The ends were cut back, 3 bases at V and 7 bases at J, with 21 bases in the middle. The CDR3 has 16 amino acids. The CDR3 here is CATSREGGVKGGTQYF. As DNA, the CDR3 is TGTGCCACCAGCAGGGAGGGGGGAGTAAAGGGAGGGACCCAGTACTTC.

This sequence joins TRBV18 and TRBJ1-2; the D gene is possibly TRBD1 (6 bases). The CDR3 extends over 15 amino acids. Trimming removed 3 bases from V and 6 bases from J, with 17 bases in between. Germline loops: CDR1 KGHSH, CDR2 LQKENI. The chain's CDR3 is CASSPPLSTGNGYTF. The CDR3 DNA reads TGTGCCAGCTCACCCCCGCTCTCAACAGGGAATGGCTACACCTTC.

The V gene is TRBV7-9, the J gene TRBJ1-4; D might be TRBD1 (5 bases). This CDR3 region has 15 residues. V lost 1 base, J lost 8 bases, and 14 bases lay in between. Germline V CDR1 and CDR2: SEHNR, FQNEAQ (reference sequence). CDR3 sequence: CASSLVQGRNEKLFF. CDR3 sequence (DNA): TGTGCCAGCAGCTTAGTCCAGGGTCGAAACGAAAAACTGTTTTTT.

This clone is medium-sized (0.01 to 0.1%) within its sample. V usage is TRBV5-1 and J usage is TRBJ1-1; D is unresolved. Trimming cost V 3 bases and J 0 bases, with 6 bases left between them. Germline CDR1 is SGHRS and CDR2 is YFSETQ. CDR3 size: 13 residues. CDR3 amino acids: CASSWGVNTEAFF. CDR3 bases: TGCGCCAGCAGCTGGGGAGTGAACACTGAAGCTTTCTTT.